The entry that follows covers one TCR beta chain sequence. The protocol was immunoSEQ multiplex PCR, while the TCRdb copy is restricted to in-frame clones and leaves out a portion. Of over 35,000 clones listed, around 82% are singletons. These data belong to a study of memory CD4+ T cells and cytomegalovirus serostatus. Single viable CD3+CD4+CD8-CD45RO+ cells were sorted as the memory CD4+ T cells. The germline V gene has CDR1 SGHNT and CDR2 YYREEE (reference sequence). The CDR3 sequence is 16 residues long. The V and J ends lost 0 bases and 8 bases respectively, with 18 bases between them. This sequence was found in an adult in good health and CMV-seronegative. The rearrangement joins TRBV5-4 to TRBJ2-1; D not certain. Source material: memory CD4+ T cells from blood. The chain's CDR3 is CASSLGGAAIGDEQFF. The CDR3 DNA is TGTGCCAGCAGCTTGGGGGGTGCTGCGATAGGCGATGAGCAGTTCTTC. Full variable domain (remainder filled in from reference TRBV5-4 and TRBJ2-1): ETGVTQSPTHLIKTRGQQVTLRCSSQSGHNTVSWYQQALGQGPQFIFQYYREEENGRGNFPPRFSGLQFPNYSSELNVNALELDDSALYLCASSLGGAAIGDEQFFGPGTRLTVL.